A selection of T cell receptor beta chains follows, all from one sample in a study of T cell responses to AZD1222 COVID-19 vaccine. Only in-frame clones appear in the TCRdb table, and some are missing; sequencing was by immunoSEQ multiplex PCR. The sample has roughly 180,000 clones, 80% to 95% seen once. Here the sequenced sample was peripheral blood, taken 28 days after the second AZD1222 dose. The source is an adult who received the AZD1222 COVID-19 vaccine. The CDR3 runs from the conserved cysteine through the conserved F or W. The D gene is left open where the match is weak. Only some rows state a clone size, as once, few, many or a class for expanded clones.

>TRBV7-9|14|NA|NA|TRBJ1-1
TGTGCCAGCAGCTTAGGAGGGGCCCGCACTGAAGCTTTCTTT
CASSLGGARTEAFF
>TRBV18|14|NA|NA|TRBJ1-6
TGTGCCAGCTCACCAACGGTAGGAAATTCACCCCTCCACTTT
CASSPTVGNSPLHF
>TRBV18|14|NA|NA|TRBJ1-5
TGTGCCAGCTCCCTTCGAGCAGGGGATTTCCCCCAGCATTTT
CASSLRAGDFPQHF
>TRBV28|16|TRBD1|NA|TRBJ2-4
TGTGCCAGCAGTGGTGGGACAGCTTTAGCCAAAAACATTCAGTACTTC
CASSGGTALAKNIQYF
>TRBV2|16|NA|NA|TRBJ1-5
TGTGCCAGCAGTGAAGCGGGGACGGGGCGCAATCAGCCCCAGCATTTT
CASSEAGTGRNQPQHF
>TRBV29-1|14|TRBD1|NA|TRBJ2-3
TGCAGCGTTTCACAGGGGAGCTTCACAGATACGCAGTATTTT
CSVSQGSFTDTQYF
>TRBV10-2|13|TRBD1|NA|TRBJ2-1
TGCGCCAGCAGTGACGGACAGGGCAATGAGCAGTTCTTC
CASSDGQGNEQFF
>TRBV2|14|NA|NA|TRBJ1-2
TGTGCCAGCAAAGGGGATGCAGGGAACTATGGCTACACCTTC
CASKGDAGNYGYTF
>TRBV28|14|TRBD2|NA|TRBJ2-2
TGTGCCAGCAGGACGAGCGGGAGATACCGGGGAGCTGTTTTT
CASRTSGRYRGAVF
>TRBV3-1/TRBV3-2|14|TRBD2|once|TRBJ2-5
TGTGCCAGCAGGGGGACTAGCGGGGGACAGACCCAGTACTTC
CASRGTSGGQTQYF
>TRBV19|13|TRBD1|NA|TRBJ1-1
TGTGCCAGTAGTCGGGACAGATACACTGAAGCTTTCTTT
CASSRDRYTEAFF
>TRBV6-1|14|NA|NA|TRBJ2-3
TGTGCCAGCAGTGAAAGGGCTGGCACAGATACGCAGTATTTT
CASSERAGTDTQYF
>TRBV29-1|14|NA|NA|TRBJ2-5
TGCAGCGTTGACCGACCGGGACGGCCGGAGACCCAGTACTTC
CSVDRPGRPETQYF
>TRBV19|15|NA|once|TRBJ1-3
TGTGCCAGTAGGCCCAGCGACATCTCTGGAAACACCATATATTTT
CASRPSDISGNTIYF
>TRBV15|12|NA|NA|TRBJ1-1
TGTGCCACCAGCAGAGATGGGGCTGAAGCTTTCTTT
CATSRDGAEAFF
>TRBV6-5|15|NA|NA|TRBJ2-7
TGTGCCAGCAGTTACGGGTGGGAGCCCACCTACGAGCAGTACTTC
CASSYGWEPTYEQYF
>TRBV30|14|TRBD2|once|TRBJ2-2
TGTGCCTATCTAGCGGGCAGGGGCACCGGGGAGCTGTTTTTT
CAYLAGRGTGELFF
>TRBV12-2|16|NA|NA|TRBJ1-5
TGTGCAAGTCGCTTCGTCAGGGGGCTTGGCAATCAGCCCCAGCATTTT
CASRFVRGLGNQPQHF
>TRBV4-2|16|NA|NA|TRBJ1-1
TGTGCCAGCAGCCAAGGGAGGGGCCTTTCCTACACTGAAGCTTTCTTT
CASSQGRGLSYTEAFF
>TRBV7-9|15|NA|NA|TRBJ1-3
TGTGCCAGCAGAGGACTGTCGTCTTCTGGAAACACCATATATTTT
CASRGLSSSGNTIYF
>TRBV2|15|TRBD2|NA|TRBJ2-7
TGTGCCAGCAGCGACCCTAGCGGGAGATTCTACGAGCAGTACTTC
CASSDPSGRFYEQYF
>TRBV19|14|TRBD1|once|TRBJ2-5
TGTGCCAGTAGTGTGACAGGGGGCAGAGAGACCCAGTACTTC
CASSVTGGRETQYF
>TRBV2|14|NA|once|TRBJ2-7
TGTGCCAGCAGGAGGGGGGTCGCTGTCTACGAGCAGTACTTC
CASRRGVAVYEQYF
>TRBV7-2|17|NA|NA|TRBJ1-3
TGTGCCAGCAGCCTAAGCCAGGGCCTGAGCTCTGGAAACACCATATATTTT
CASSLSQGLSSGNTIYF
>TRBV10-3|15|TRBD1|NA|TRBJ2-7
TGTGCCATCCGCGGGATGGGGACAGGGTTGTTCGAGCAGTACTTC
CAIRGMGTGLFEQYF
>TRBV11-2|14|TRBD2|NA|TRBJ2-7
TGTGCCAGCAGCTTCGGGGGGATCTCCTACGAGCAGTACTTC
CASSFGGISYEQYF
>TRBV10-3|16|TRBD2|NA|TRBJ2-7
TGTGCCATCAGCGATCCCTCCGGGACTAGCGGATACGAGCAGTACTTC
CAISDPSGTSGYEQYF
>TRBV9|13|NA|NA|TRBJ2-3
TGTGCCAGCAGCGTTACCTGGGCAGATACGCAGTATTTT
CASSVTWADTQYF
>TRBV27|16|TRBD1|NA|TRBJ1-2
TGTGCCAGCAGTTTTTTTCCGGACAGGGGGATCTATGGCTACACCTTC
CASSFFPDRGIYGYTF